This T cell receptor beta chain emerged from a study of blood T cell repertoires in COVID-19. Data came from immunoSEQ multiplex PCR; TCRdb stores just in-frame clones and leaves some out. The sample lists roughly 100,000 clones, around 88% occurring once. V gave up 1 base and J gave up 7 bases, with 8 bases separating them. Per germline, CDR1 SGHTA and CDR2 FQGTGA. CDR3 length: 13 amino acids. Sequencing input: peripheral blood. The sequence was obtained from a woman of 80 years or more with acute or convalescent COVID-19. The chain recombines TRBV7-3 with TRBJ2-1, with a possible D match to TRBD2 (6 bases). In nucleotides, the CDR3 is TGTGCCAGCAGCTTAATGGGGAGGAATGAGCAGTTCTTC. Translated: CASSLMGRNEQFF.